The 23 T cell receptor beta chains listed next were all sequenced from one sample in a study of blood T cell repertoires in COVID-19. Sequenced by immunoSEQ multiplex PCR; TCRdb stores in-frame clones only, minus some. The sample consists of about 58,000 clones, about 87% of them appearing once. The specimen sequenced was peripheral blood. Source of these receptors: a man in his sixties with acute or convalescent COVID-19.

The chain's CDR3 is CASRLGQGTYNEQFF. In DNA, the CDR3 is TGTGCCAGCAGGCTTGGACAGGGAACCTACAATGAGCAGTTCTTC. The chain recombines TRBV27 with TRBJ2-1; 8 bases match TRBD1. Per the germline V gene, CDR1 is MNHEY and CDR2 is SMNVEV (reference sequence). The CDR3 spans 15 residues. V shed 6 bases, J shed 2 bases, and the junction held 6 bases outside the gene matches.

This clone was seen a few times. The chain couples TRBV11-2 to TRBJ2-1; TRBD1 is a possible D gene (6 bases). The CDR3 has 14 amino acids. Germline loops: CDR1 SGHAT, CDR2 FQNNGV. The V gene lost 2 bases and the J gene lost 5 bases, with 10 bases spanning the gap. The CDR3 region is CASSLTHRDNEQFF. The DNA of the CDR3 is TGTGCCAGCAGCTTAACCCACAGGGACAATGAGCAGTTCTTC.

CDR3: CASSLDSGEPQHF. CDR3 DNA sequence: TGTGCCAGCAGCTTAGACAGCGGGGAGCCCCAGCATTTT. The chain carries TRBV7-9 and TRBJ1-5, with D hard to call. Germline V CDR1 and CDR2: SEHNR, FQNEAQ (reference sequence). The CDR3 is 13 amino acids. V was shortened by 1 base and J by 8 bases, with 9 bases between the two germline ends.

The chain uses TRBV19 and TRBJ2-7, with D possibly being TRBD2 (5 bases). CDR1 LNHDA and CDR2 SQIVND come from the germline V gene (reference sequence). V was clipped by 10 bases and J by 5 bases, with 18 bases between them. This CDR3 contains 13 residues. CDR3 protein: CATHSGYYDEQYF. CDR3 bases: TGTGCCACCCACTCGGGGTACTACGACGAGCAGTACTTC.

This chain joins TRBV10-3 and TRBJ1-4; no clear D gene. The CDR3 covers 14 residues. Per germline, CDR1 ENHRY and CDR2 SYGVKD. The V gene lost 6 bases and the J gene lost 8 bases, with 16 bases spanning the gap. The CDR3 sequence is CAIRSRESDEKLFF. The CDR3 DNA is TGTGCCATCAGGAGCCGGGAAAGCGACGAAAAACTGTTTTTT.

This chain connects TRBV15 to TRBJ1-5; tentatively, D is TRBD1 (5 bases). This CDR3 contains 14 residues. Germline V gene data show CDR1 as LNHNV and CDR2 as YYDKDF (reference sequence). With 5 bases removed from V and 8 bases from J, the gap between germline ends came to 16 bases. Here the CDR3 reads CATSAGRDAKPQHF. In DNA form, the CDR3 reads TGTGCCACCAGCGCTGGGAGGGACGCAAAGCCCCAGCATTTT.

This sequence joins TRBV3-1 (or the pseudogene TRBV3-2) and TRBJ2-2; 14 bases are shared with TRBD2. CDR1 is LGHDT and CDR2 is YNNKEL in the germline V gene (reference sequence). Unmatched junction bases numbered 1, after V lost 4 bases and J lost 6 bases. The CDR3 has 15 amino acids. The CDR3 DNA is TGTGCCAGCAGCCGACTAGCGGGAGGGCCCGGGGAGCTGTTTTTT. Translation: CASSRLAGGPGELFF.

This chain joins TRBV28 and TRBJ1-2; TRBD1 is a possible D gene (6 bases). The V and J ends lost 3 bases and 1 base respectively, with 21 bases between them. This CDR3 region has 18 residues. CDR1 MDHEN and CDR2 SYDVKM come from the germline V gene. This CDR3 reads CASSFLGARTGLNYGYTF. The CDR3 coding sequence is TGTGCCAGCAGTTTCCTGGGGGCCCGAACCGGACTTAACTATGGCTACACCTTC.

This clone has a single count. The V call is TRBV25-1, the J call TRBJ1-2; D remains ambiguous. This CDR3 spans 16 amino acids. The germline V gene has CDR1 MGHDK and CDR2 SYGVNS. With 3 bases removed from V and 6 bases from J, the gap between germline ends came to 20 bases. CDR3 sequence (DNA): TGTGCCAGCAGTGATCCCCGGGGTGCAGAACGTCATGGCTACACCTTC. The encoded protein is CASSDPRGAERHGYTF.

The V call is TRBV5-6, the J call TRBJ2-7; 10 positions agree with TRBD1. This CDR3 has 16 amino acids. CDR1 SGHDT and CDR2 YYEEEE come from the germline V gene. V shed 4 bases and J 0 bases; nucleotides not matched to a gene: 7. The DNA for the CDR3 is TGTGCCAGCAGCCTTTGGACAGGGGGTTCCTCCTACGAGCAGTACTTC. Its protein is CASSLWTGGSSYEQYF.

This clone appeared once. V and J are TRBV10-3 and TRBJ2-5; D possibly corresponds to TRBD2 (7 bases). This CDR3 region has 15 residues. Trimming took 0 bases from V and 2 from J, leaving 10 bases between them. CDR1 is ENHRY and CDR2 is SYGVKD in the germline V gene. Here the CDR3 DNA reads TGTGCCATCAGTGAGTCACAGGGAGGGCAAGAGACCCAGTACTTC. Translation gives CAISESQGGQETQYF.

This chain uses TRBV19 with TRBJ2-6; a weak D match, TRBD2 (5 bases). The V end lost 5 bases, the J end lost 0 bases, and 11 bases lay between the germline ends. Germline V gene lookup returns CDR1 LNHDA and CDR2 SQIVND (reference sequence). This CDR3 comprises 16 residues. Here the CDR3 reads CASSFGLGSGANVLTF. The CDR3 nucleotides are TGTGCCAGTAGTTTTGGACTTGGCTCTGGGGCCAACGTCCTGACTTTC.

Written as DNA, the CDR3 is TGTGCCACCGTTAGGGGGCCGGCTGAAGCTTTCTTT. It yields the protein CATVRGPAEAFF. The rearrangement links TRBV7-2 to TRBJ1-1; 7 positions match TRBD1. The length of the CDR3 is 12 residues. Germline CDR1 is SGHTA and CDR2 is FQGNSA. V dropped 10 bases and J dropped 6; count of bases not matched to a gene: 8.

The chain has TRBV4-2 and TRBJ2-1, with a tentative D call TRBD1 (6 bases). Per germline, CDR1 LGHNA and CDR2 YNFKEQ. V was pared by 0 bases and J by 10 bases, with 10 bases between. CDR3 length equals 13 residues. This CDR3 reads CASSQDQGTEQFF. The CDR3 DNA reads TGTGCCAGCAGCCAAGATCAGGGGACAGAGCAGTTCTTC.

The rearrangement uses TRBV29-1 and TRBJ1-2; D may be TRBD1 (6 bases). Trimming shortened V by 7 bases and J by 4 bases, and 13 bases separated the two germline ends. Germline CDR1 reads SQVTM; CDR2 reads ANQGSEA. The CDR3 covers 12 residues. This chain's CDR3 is CSGGQTRYGYTF. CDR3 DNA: TGCAGCGGTGGACAGACGCGCTATGGCTACACCTTC. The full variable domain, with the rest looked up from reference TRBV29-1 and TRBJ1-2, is SAVISQKPSRDICQRGTSLTIQCQVDSQVTMMFWYRQQPGQSLTLIATANQGSEATYESGFVIDKFPISRPNLTFSTLTVSNMSPEDSSIYLCSGGQTRYGYTFGSGTRLTVV.

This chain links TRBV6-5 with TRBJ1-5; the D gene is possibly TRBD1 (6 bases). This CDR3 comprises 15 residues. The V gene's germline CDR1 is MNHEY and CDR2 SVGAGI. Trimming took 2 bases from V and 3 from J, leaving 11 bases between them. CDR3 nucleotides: TGTGCCAGCAGTTACGCGGGGGGCACCAATCAGCCCCAGCATTTT. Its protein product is CASSYAGGTNQPQHF.

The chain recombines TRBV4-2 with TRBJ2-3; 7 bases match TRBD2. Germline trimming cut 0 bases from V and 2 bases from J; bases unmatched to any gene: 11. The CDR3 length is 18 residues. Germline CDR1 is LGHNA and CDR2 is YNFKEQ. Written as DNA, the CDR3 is TGTGCCAGCAGCCAAGATAGTAGACGGCTAGCGGCCACAGATACGCAGTATTTT. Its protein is CASSQDSRRLAATDTQYF.

In DNA form, the CDR3 reads TGTGCCAGCAGTTTCGAGAATCAGCCCCAGCATTTT. Its translation: CASSFENQPQHF. The chain has TRBV2 and TRBJ1-5; D not resolved. Germline V lookup: CDR1 SNHLY, CDR2 FYNNEI. V was pared by 5 bases and J by 4 bases, with 6 bases between. CDR3 length: 12 amino acids.

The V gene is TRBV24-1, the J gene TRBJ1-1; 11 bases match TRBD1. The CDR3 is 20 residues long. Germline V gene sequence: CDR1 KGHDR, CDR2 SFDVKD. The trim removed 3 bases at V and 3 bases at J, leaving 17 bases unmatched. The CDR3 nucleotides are TGTGCCACCAGTGATCGGGATGTCAGGACAGGGGGCGGGATCGACACTGAAGCTTTCTTT. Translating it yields CATSDRDVRTGGGIDTEAFF.

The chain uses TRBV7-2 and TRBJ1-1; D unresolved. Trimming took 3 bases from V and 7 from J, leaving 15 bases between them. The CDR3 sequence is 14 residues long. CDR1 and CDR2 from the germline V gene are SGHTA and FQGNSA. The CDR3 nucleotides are TGTGCCAGCAGCTTGGCGAGGGTTTTTGGTGAAGCTTTCTTT. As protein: CASSLARVFGEAFF.

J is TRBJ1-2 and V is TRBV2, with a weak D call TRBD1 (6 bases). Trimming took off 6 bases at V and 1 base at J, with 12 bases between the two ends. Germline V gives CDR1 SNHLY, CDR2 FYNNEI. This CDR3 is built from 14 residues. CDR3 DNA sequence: TGTGCCAGCAGCGACAGGACCTTTAACTATGGCTACACCTTC. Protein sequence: CASSDRTFNYGYTF.

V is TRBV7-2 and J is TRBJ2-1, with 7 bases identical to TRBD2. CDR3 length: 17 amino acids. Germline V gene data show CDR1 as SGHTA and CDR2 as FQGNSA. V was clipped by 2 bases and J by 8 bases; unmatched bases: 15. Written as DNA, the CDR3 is TGTGCCAGCAGCTTACCCGGCGGTTTAGGCGGGAGTGATGAGCAGTTCTTC. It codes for CASSLPGGLGGSDEQFF.

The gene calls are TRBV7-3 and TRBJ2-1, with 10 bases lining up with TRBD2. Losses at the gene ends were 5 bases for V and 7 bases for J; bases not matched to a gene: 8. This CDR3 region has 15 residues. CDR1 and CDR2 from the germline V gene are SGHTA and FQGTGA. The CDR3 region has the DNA TGTGCCAGCAGCATTACTAGCGGGAATTTAAATGAGCAGTTCTTC. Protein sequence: CASSITSGNLNEQFF.